The rows below give T cell receptor beta chains drawn from one sample of a study of control samples from healthy donors and cancer patients. The table came from immunoSEQ multiplex PCR; TCRdb's copy has only in-frame clones and leaves some out. The sample has 200,000 or so clones; about 93% are singletons. Sequenced material: blood. Every receptor here comes from a man aged 50 to 60 in good health. The CDR3 runs from the conserved cysteine through the conserved F or W. The order of the fields is D gene, J gene, clone size, V gene, CDR3 DNA, CDR3 protein. D genes are given only for firm matches. Expanded clones get a size class; other rows say once, few or many, or leave the size out.

>TRBD1|TRBJ2-5|.|TRBV10-1
TGCGCCAGCAGTGAGGGGACAGGGTCGAGGACCCAGTACTTC
CASSEGTGSRTQYF
>.|TRBJ1-1|.|TRBV5-4
TGTGCCAGCAGCCAGACTGGGGGGGAAGCTTTCTTT
CASSQTGGEAFF
>.|TRBJ2-3|.|TRBV30
TGTGCCTGGAGCACCCGTCCGGGCAGAAGCACAGATACGCAGTATTTT
CAWSTRPGRSTDTQYF
>TRBD2|TRBJ2-2|.|TRBV7-9
TGTGCCAGCAGCTTTGAGACTAGCGGTTCGAACACCGGGGAGCTGTTTTTT
CASSFETSGSNTGELFF
>.|TRBJ2-6|.|TRBV19
TGTGCCAGTAGGAGGCTCTCTGGGGCCAACGTCCTGACTTTC
CASRRLSGANVLTF
>TRBD1|TRBJ1-2|few|TRBV6-5
TGTGCCAGCAGTTACGGGGGATTGGGACAGGGCGTTGGCTACACCTTC
CASSYGGLGQGVGYTF
>.|TRBJ1-1|.|TRBV7-3
TGTGCCAGCAGCCCCCGACGGGGGTCTGAAGCTTTCTTT
CASSPRRGSEAFF
>.|TRBJ2-7|.|TRBV30
TGTGCCTGGAGTTTGGGCTACGAGCAGTACTTC
CAWSLGYEQYF
>.|TRBJ1-6|.|TRBV18
TGTGCCAGCTCACCAGGCCCAGCCTATAATTCACCCCTCCACTTT
CASSPGPAYNSPLHF
>.|TRBJ1-5|.|TRBV3-1/TRBV3-2
TGTGCCAGCAGCCAAGACTGGGGTAACAATCAGCCCCAGCATTTT
CASSQDWGNNQPQHF
>.|TRBJ1-1|.|TRBV5-6
TGTGCCAGCAACGCACCGGGGGGGACCACTGAAGCTTTCTTT
CASNAPGGTTEAFF
>.|TRBJ2-3|.|TRBV5-1
TGCGCCAGCAGCACAACAGGGGGGACTAGCTGGACAGATACGCAGTATTTT
CASSTTGGTSWTDTQYF
>TRBD1|TRBJ2-7|.|TRBV5-6
TGTGCCAGCAGCCGACAGGGCTCCTACGAGCAGTACTTC
CASSRQGSYEQYF
>.|TRBJ1-1|.|TRBV6-1
TGTGCCAGCAGTGAAAGTAGTGCGCACACTGAAGCTTTCTTT
CASSESSAHTEAFF
>.|TRBJ2-6|.|TRBV7-2
TGTGCCAGCAGCTTAGCCCCAGGGTCCCCATACTCTGGGGCCAACGTCCTGACTTTC
CASSLAPGSPYSGANVLTF
>.|TRBJ2-7|.|TRBV10-1
TGCGCCAGCGCCCCGGGGCCCCTGAACACCTACGAGCAGTACTTC
CASAPGPLNTYEQYF
>TRBD1|TRBJ1-1|.|TRBV19
TGTGCCAGTACCGGGACAGGTGAAGCTTTCTTT
CASTGTGEAFF
>.|TRBJ2-3|.|TRBV18
TGTGCCGGGCCGGAGGATACGCAGTATTTT
CAGPEDTQYF
>.|TRBJ1-4|once|TRBV6-5
TGTGCCAGCAAAGTCCAGACAGAAAATGAAAAACTGTTTTTT
CASKVQTENEKLFF
>.|TRBJ2-2|.|TRBV29-1
TGCAGCGTTGAAGACCCAGGGGGGGGAACCGGGGAGCTGTTTTTT
CSVEDPGGGTGELFF
>.|TRBJ1-6|.|TRBV19
TGTGCCAGTAGTAGTGAAAACTATAATTCACCCCTCCACTTT
CASSSENYNSPLHF
>TRBD2|TRBJ2-5|.|TRBV4-2
TGTGCCAGCAGCCAAGTTTCCCGGGCTAGCGGGGTACAAGAGACCCAGTACTTC
CASSQVSRASGVQETQYF
>.|TRBJ1-2|.|TRBV5-1
TGCGCCAGCAGCTTGGGGGTCGCAGGGAGCTATGGCTACACCTTC
CASSLGVAGSYGYTF
>.|TRBJ1-1|once|TRBV7-2
TGTGCCAGCAGCTTACGGGGACGGAACACTGAAGCTTTCTTT
CASSLRGRNTEAFF
>.|TRBJ1-1|once|TRBV11-3
TGTGCCAGCAGCTTGAGTCTATCCAGTGAAGCTTTCTTT
CASSLSLSSEAFF
>TRBD1|TRBJ2-7|.|TRBV11-2
TGTGCCAGCAGCTTGATGACAGGGGCCAGCTCCTACGAGCAGTACTTC
CASSLMTGASSYEQYF
>.|TRBJ2-3|.|TRBV2
TGTGCCAGCAGTACATCATGGGGGGAGGATACGCAGTATTTT
CASSTSWGEDTQYF
>.|TRBJ1-1|.|TRBV5-1
TGCGCCAGCAGCTTGGATGGGGGGAACACTGAAGCTTTCTTT
CASSLDGGNTEAFF
>.|TRBJ1-3|.|TRBV7-3
TGTGCCAGCAGCCCCGACAGATCCTCTGGAAACACCATATATTTT
CASSPDRSSGNTIYF
>TRBD1|TRBJ2-7|.|TRBV7-2
TGTGCCAGCAGCTTAGTTCCAGGACAGGGATTGTACGAGCAGTACTTC
CASSLVPGQGLYEQYF
>TRBD1|TRBJ1-1|.|TRBV7-2
TGTGCCAGCAGCTTACGACAGGGGGTGTTTATGGAGAACACTGAAGCTTTCTTT
CASSLRQGVFMENTEAFF
>.|TRBJ1-3|.|TRBV6-5
TGTGCCAGCACGAGGTCCGGAAACACCATATATTTT
CASTRSGNTIYF
>TRBD2|TRBJ2-7|.|TRBV5-1
TGCGCCAGCAGCTTGGAGGGTCGGACTAGCGGCGAGCAGTACTTC
CASSLEGRTSGEQYF
>.|TRBJ2-7|.|TRBV28
TGTGCCAGCAGCCGGACAGTCTCCTACGAGCAGTACTTC
CASSRTVSYEQYF
>.|TRBJ1-1|.|TRBV15
TGTGCCACCAGCAGAGAAGTCATGAACACTGAAGCTTTCTTT
CATSREVMNTEAFF
>.|TRBJ1-4|.|TRBV11-2
TGTGCCAGCAGCAACCGGGACCATACACGTGAAAAACTGTTTTTT
CASSNRDHTREKLFF
>TRBD2|TRBJ2-1|.|TRBV6-6
TGTGCCAGCAGTGCCGGGGGGGCCCTCAATGAGCAGTTCTTC
CASSAGGALNEQFF
>.|TRBJ2-5|.|TRBV5-1
TGCGCCAGCAGCTTACCGGACTACCCGAGGGAGACCCAGTACTTC
CASSLPDYPRETQYF
>.|TRBJ1-5|.|TRBV7-8
TGTGCCAGCAGCTTATATACGGACGGGGATCAGCCCCAGCATTTT
CASSLYTDGDQPQHF
>.|TRBJ2-7|.|TRBV5-5
TGTGCCAGCAGCCGCAGGAGGGAGGCAGAATACGAGCAGTACTTC
CASSRRREAEYEQYF
>.|TRBJ2-1|.|TRBV9
TGTGCCAGCAGCGTTTTGACAGCGGCCAATGAGCAGTTCTTC
CASSVLTAANEQFF